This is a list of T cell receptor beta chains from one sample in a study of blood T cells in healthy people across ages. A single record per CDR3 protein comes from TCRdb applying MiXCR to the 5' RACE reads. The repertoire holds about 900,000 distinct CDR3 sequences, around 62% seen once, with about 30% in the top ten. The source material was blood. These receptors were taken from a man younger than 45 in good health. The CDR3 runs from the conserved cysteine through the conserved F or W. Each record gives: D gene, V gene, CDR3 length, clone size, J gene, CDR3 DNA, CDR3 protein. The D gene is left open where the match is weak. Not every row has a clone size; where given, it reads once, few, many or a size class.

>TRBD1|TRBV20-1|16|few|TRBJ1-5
TGCAGTGCTAGCCGAGGGGGCGGGAGGAGCAATCAGCCCCAGCATTTT
CSASRGGGRSNQPQHF
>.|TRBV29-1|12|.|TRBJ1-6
TGCAGCGCCGGAGGTGAGGGTTCACCCCTCCACTTT
CSAGGEGSPLHF
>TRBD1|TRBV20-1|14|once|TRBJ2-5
TGCAGTGCTGGGGGACAGCCGGTCCAAGAGACCCAGTACTTC
CSAGGQPVQETQYF
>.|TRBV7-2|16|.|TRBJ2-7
TGCGCCAGCAGCCAAGGTCCCGCCGTGAATACCTACGAGCAGTACTTC
CASSQGPAVNTYEQYF
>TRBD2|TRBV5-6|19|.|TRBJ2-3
TGTGCCAGCAGCCTCGGACTAGCGGGGGGGAGAATTAGCACAGATACGCAGTATTTT
CASSLGLAGGRISTDTQYF
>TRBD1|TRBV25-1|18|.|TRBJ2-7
TGTGCCAGCAGTGGGCTTCCCGGTTCGGGACAGGGAGTTTACGAGCAGTACTTC
CASSGLPGSGQGVYEQYF
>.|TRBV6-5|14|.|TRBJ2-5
TGTGCCAGCAGGGTAAGGTTGGTGACGAGTGAGCAGTACTTC
CASRVRLVTSEQYF
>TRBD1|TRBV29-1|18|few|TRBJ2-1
TGCAGCGTTGCGGGACCGGACAGGGAGCGGGCCGTGTTGAATGAGCAGTTCTTC
CSVAGPDRERAVLNEQFF
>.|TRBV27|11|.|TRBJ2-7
TGTGCCAGCGGTCTTCTCCACGAGCAGTACTTC
CASGLLHEQYF
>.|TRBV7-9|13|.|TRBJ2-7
TGTGCCAGCAGTCGAGCAGGACTGTACGAGCAGTACTTC
CASSRAGLYEQYF
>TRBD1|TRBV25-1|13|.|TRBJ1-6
TGTGCCAGCAGACAGGGGGTCTCTTCACCCCTCCACTTT
CASRQGVSSPLHF
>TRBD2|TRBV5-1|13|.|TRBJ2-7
TGCGCCAGCAGCTTGGAAACTAGCGCTCCAAAGTACTTC
CASSLETSAPKYF
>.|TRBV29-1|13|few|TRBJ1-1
TGCAGCACAAGGGACCGCTCGGACACTGAAGCTTTCTTT
CSTRDRSDTEAFF
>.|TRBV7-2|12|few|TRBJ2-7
TGTGCCAGCAGCTCCGGTGCTTTGGGGTGGTACTTC
CASSSGALGWYF
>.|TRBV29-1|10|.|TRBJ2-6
TGCAGCGTGTGGGCCAACGTCCTGACTTTC
CSVWANVLTF
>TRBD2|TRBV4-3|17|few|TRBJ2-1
TGCGCCAGCAGCCGAGAACCGGGACTAGCGGGGCCCAATGAGCAGTTCTTC
CASSREPGLAGPNEQFF
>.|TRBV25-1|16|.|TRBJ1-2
TGTGCCAGCAGTGAATGGAAGGGGGACCCTGGGTATGGCTACACCTTC
CASSEWKGDPGYGYTF
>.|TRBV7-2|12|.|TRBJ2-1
TGTGCCAGCAGCCCGACAGCCCATGAGCAGTTCTTC
CASSPTAHEQFF
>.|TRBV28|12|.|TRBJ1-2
TGTGCCAGCAGTTATATATCCTATGGCTACACCTTC
CASSYISYGYTF
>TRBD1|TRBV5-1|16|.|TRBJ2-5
TGCGCCAGCAGCTTAGGATTGACAGGGGGCCAAGAGACCCAGTACTTC
CASSLGLTGGQETQYF
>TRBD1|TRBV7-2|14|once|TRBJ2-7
TGTGCCAGCAGCACCGGACAGGGGGCCCACGAGCAGTACTTC
CASSTGQGAHEQYF
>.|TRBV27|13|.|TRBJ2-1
TGTGCCAGCAGTTTAATACTAGCTGATGAGCAGTTCTTC
CASSLILADEQFF
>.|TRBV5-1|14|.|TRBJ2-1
TGCGCCAGCAGCTTGGCTTCTAACCACAATGAGCAGTTCTTC
CASSLASNHNEQFF
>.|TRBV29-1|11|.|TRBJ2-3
TGCAGCGTTGCAGACACAGATACGCAGTATTTT
CSVADTDTQYF
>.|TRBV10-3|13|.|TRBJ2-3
TGTGCCATCAGTGAGTCAGGTGCAGATACGCAGTATTTT
CAISESGADTQYF
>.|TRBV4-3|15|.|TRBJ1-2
TGCGCCAGCAGCCAAGATTCCAGGTCCAACTATGGCTACACCTTC
CASSQDSRSNYGYTF
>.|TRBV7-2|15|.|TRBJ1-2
TGTGCCAGCAGCCAGATGACGGGGGCTAACTATGGCTACACCTTC
CASSQMTGANYGYTF
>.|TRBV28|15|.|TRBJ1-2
TGTGCCAGCAGGTCGGCCCGACACCCATCCTATGGCTACACCTTC
CASRSARHPSYGYTF
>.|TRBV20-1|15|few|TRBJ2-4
TGCAGTGCCCGTGGCGCCATAGGGTCCCAAAACATTCAGTACTTC
CSARGAIGSQNIQYF
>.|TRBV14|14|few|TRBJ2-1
TGTGCCAGCAGCCACCGGGACTCCTACAATGAGCAGTTCTTC
CASSHRDSYNEQFF
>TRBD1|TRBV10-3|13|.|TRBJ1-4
TGTGCCATCAGCACAGGGGCACGTGAAAAACTGTTTTTT
CAISTGAREKLFF
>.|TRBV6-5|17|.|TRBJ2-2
TGTGCCAGCAGTTACTTGATGTTACCGGAGAGGTCCGGGGAGCTGTTTTTT
CASSYLMLPERSGELFF
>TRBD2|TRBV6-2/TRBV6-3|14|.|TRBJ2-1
TGTGCCAGCAGTTACGTAGCGGGGCGTAATGAGCAGTTCTTC
CASSYVAGRNEQFF
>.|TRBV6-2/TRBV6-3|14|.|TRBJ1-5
TGTGCCAGCAGCCCCGACAGTGTCGATCAGCCCCAGCATTTT
CASSPDSVDQPQHF
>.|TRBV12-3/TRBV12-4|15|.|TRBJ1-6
TGTGCCAGCAGTTTTGAAGGAAGGGATAATTCACCCCTCCACTTT
CASSFEGRDNSPLHF
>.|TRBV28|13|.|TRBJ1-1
TGTGCCAGCACAGGGCTAATGAACACTGAAGCTTTCTTT
CASTGLMNTEAFF
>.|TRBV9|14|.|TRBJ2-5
TGTGCCAGCAGCGGGCAAGAAAGGGGGAAGACCCAGTACTTC
CASSGQERGKTQYF
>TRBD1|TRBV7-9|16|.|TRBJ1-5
TGTGCCAGCAATTCAGGACAGGGGGATAGCAATCAGCCCCAGCATTTT
CASNSGQGDSNQPQHF
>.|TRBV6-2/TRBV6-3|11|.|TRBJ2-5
TGTGCCAGCAGTCGGGACGAGACCCAGTACTTC
CASSRDETQYF
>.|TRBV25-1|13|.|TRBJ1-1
TGTGCCAGCAGTGCCCACCTGAACACTGAAGCTTTCTTT
CASSAHLNTEAFF
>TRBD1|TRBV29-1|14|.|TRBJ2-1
TGCAGCGTGGCACGACAGGGAGCCTACAATGAGCAGTTCTTC
CSVARQGAYNEQFF
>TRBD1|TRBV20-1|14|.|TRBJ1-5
TGCAGTGCTAGAGCTGGGACAGGGGCTCAGCCCCAGCATTTT
CSARAGTGAQPQHF
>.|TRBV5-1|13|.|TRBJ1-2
TGCGCCAGCGGAGGGGGATTTAGGTATGGCTACACCTTC
CASGGGFRYGYTF
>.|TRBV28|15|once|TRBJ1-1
TGTGCCAGCAGCGATCAACGAGCTCGACGGACTGAAGCTTTCTTT
CASSDQRARRTEAFF
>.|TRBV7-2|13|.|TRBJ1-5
TGTGCCAGCAGCCGGCTTGACGCGGCGCCCCAGCATTTT
CASSRLDAAPQHF
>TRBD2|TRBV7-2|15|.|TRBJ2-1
TGTGCCAGCAGCTTATCTAGCGGTCCCTACAATGAGCAGTTCTTC
CASSLSSGPYNEQFF
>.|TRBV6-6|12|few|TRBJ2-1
TGTTCGGCCTGTTCTTCCTACAATGAGCAGTTCTTC
CSACSSYNEQFF
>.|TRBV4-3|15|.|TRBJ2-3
TGCGCCAGCAGCCAAGTGGGACTTCCCACAGATACGCAGTATTTT
CASSQVGLPTDTQYF
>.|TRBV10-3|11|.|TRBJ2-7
TGTGCCATCAGTCAAAGTAGTGAGCAGTACTTC
CAISQSSEQYF
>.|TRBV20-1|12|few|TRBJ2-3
TGCAGTGCTAGAGCGAACACAGATACGCAGTATTTT
CSARANTDTQYF
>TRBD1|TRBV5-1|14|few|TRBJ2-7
TGCGCCAGCGGCGCCGGACAGGGGCCCTACGAGCAGTACTTC
CASGAGQGPYEQYF
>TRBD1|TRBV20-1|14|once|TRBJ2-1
TGCAGTGCCCCGTTGCCCGACAGGGGATCTGAGCAGTTCTTC
CSAPLPDRGSEQFF
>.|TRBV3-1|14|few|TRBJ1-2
TGTGCCAGCAGCCAAGATTCGACGGTCTATGGCTACACCTTC
CASSQDSTVYGYTF
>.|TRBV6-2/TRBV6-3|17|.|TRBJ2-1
TGTGCCAGCAGTTACCATCAAAGGGCAGGGGCGTCGGGTGAGCAGTTCTTC
CASSYHQRAGASGEQFF
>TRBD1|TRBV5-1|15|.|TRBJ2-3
TGCGCCAGCAGCTTGGGGACAGGGGGCGTGAATACGCAGTATTTT
CASSLGTGGVNTQYF
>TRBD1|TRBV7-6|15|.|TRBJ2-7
TGTGCCAGCAGCTCTTGGACAGGGGAGATTGAAGAGCAGTACTTC
CASSSWTGEIEEQYF